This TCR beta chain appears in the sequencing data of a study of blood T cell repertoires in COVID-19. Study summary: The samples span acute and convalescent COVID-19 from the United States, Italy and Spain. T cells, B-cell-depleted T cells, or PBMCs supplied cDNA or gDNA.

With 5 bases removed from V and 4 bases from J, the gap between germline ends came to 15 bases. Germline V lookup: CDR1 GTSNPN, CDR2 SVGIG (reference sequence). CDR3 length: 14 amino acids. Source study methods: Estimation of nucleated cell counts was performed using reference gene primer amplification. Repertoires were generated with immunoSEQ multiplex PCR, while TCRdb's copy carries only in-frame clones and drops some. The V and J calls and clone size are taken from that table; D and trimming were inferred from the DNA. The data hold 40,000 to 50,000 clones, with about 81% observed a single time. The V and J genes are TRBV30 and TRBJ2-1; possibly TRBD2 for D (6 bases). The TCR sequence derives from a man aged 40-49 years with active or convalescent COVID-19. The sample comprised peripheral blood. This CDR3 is CAWGRWGVYNEQFF. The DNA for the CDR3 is TGTGCCTGGGGACGGTGGGGGGTTTACAATGAGCAGTTCTTC. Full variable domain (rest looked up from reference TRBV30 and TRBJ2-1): SQTIHQWPATLVQPVGSPLSLECTVEGTSNPNLYWYRQAAGRGLQLLFYSVGIGQISSEVPQNLSASRPQDRQFILSSKKLLLSDSGFYLCAWGRWGVYNEQFFGPGTRLTVL.